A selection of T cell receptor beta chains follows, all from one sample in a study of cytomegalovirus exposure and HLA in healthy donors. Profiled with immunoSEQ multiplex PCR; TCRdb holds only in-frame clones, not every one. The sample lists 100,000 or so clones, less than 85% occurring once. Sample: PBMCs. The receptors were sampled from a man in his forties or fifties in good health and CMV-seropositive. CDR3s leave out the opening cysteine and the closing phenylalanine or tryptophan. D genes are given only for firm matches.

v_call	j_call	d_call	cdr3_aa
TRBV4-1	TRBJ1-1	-	ASSLGGGSSTEAF
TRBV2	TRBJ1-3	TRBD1	ASSLYTGGPGNTIY
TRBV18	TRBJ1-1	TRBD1	ASSLTTGGGTEAF
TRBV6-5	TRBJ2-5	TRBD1	ASSHSTGGRETQY
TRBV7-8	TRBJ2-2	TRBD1	ASSLGQRNTGELF
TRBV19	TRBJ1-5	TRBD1	ASRSTSGGPDQPQH
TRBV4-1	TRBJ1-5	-	ASSQRAPIGDKNQPQH
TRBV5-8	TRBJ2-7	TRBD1	ASRQGQGRDYEQY
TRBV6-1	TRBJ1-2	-	ASRNPGQEKGYT
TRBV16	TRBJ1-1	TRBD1	ASSQTGQGKTEAF
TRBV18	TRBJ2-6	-	ASPRTESSGANVLT
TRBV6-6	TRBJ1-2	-	ASSFYNTNYGYT
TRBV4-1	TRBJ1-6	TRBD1	ASSHADRGGSPLH
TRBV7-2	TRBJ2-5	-	ASSLAPGFRETQY
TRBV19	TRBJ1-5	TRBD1	ASSTKNRGSNQPQH
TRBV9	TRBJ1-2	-	ASSVDQGSYGYT
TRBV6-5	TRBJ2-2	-	ASRKTGLNTGELF
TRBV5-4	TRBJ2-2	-	ASSRDGIGELF
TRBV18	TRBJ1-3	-	ASSFGYSLSGNTIY
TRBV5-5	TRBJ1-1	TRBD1	ASSLAWGTGVLGTEAF
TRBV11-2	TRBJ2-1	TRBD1	ASSWGQRGNEQF